The 12 T cell receptor beta chains given below trace back to one sample, sequenced in a study of blood T cell repertoires in COVID-19. Some clones are missing from TCRdb's copy, which holds only in-frame ones; the method was immunoSEQ multiplex PCR. The data hold 150,000 to 180,000 clones, with roughly 84% observed a single time. The material sequenced was peripheral blood. All receptors derive from a woman aged 60-75 years with COVID-19, enrolled during active disease.

This clone was seen once. The chain combines TRBV27 with TRBJ2-5; tentative D call: TRBD2 (6 bases). Germline CDR1 reads MNHEY; CDR2 reads SMNVEV (reference sequence). With 5 bases removed from V and 5 bases from J, the gap between germline ends came to 12 bases. The CDR3 has 13 amino acids. CDR3: CASSIQEGETQYF. CDR3 sequence (DNA): TGTGCCAGCAGTATCCAGGAGGGCGAGACCCAGTACTTC.

This clone was counted between two and nine times. This rearrangement joins TRBV5-1 to TRBJ1-1; D is unresolved. This CDR3 spans 14 amino acids. V dropped 0 bases and J dropped 1 base, with 7 bases sitting between them. Per germline, CDR1 SGHRS and CDR2 YFSETQ. The CDR3 nucleotides are TGCGCCAGCAGCTTGGGTAGTTGGAACACTGAAGCTTTCTTT. This gives the protein CASSLGSWNTEAFF.

The rearrangement links TRBV5-1 to TRBJ1-5, with 7 nucleotides matching TRBD1. With V trimmed by 5 bases and J by 2 bases, 4 bases remained unmatched. The CDR3 spans 14 residues. Per germline, CDR1 SGHRS and CDR2 YFSETQ. CDR3 amino acids: CASRLGTGNQPQHF. CDR3 DNA: TGCGCCAGCAGGCTCGGGACAGGCAATCAGCCCCAGCATTTT.

The CDR3 coding sequence is TGTGCCAGCAGCCGGGACAGTCCGTCTCGGAGCAATCAGCCCCAGCATTTT. Translation: CASSRDSPSRSNQPQHF. The chain uses TRBV3-1 (or the pseudogene TRBV3-2) and TRBJ1-5; TRBD1 matches 7 bases. After removal of 4 bases from V and 1 base from J, the junction contained 10 bases not matched to a gene. Germline V gene sequence: CDR1 LGHDT, CDR2 YNNKEL (reference sequence). The CDR3 loop spans 17 amino acids.

The V and J genes are TRBV10-3 and TRBJ1-1; D ambiguous. The V gene lost 5 bases and the J gene lost 0 bases, with 7 bases spanning the gap. There are 13 residues in the CDR3. The germline CDR1 and CDR2 sequences are ENHRY and SYGVKD. CDR3 DNA sequence: TGTGCCATCAGTTCAACATTGAACACTGAAGCTTTCTTT. Translating gives CAISSTLNTEAFF.

The chain has TRBV5-6 and TRBJ2-5, with TRBD2 matching over 7 bases. With V trimmed by 4 bases and J by 0 bases, 6 bases remained unmatched. The CDR3 spans 15 residues. The V gene's germline CDR1 is SGHDT and CDR2 YYEEEE. The CDR3 DNA is TGTGCCAGCAGCCCCAGCGGGGAGTACCAAGAGACCCAGTACTTC. Translated: CASSPSGEYQETQYF. Looking up the rest from reference TRBV5-6 and TRBJ2-5 gives the full variable domain: DAGVTQSPTHLIKTRGQQVTLRCSPKSGHDTVSWYQQALGQGPQFIFQYYEEEERQRGNFPDRFSGHQFPNYSSELNVNALLLGDSALYLCASSPSGEYQETQYFGPGTRLLVL.

J is TRBJ1-1 and V is TRBV7-6, with TRBD1 identical over 10 bases. V gave up 5 bases and J gave up 4 bases; unmatched junction bases: 7. The CDR3 extends over 15 amino acids. Germline lookup yields CDR1 SGHVS and CDR2 FNYEAQ. The CDR3 DNA reads as TGTGCCAGCAGCCCTAAGACAGGGGGCGGCACTGAAGCTTTCTTT. It yields the protein CASSPKTGGGTEAFF.

The V call is TRBV5-8, the J call TRBJ1-4; 7 nucleotides align to TRBD1. CDR1 and CDR2 from the germline V gene are SGHTS and YDEGEE. The V gene end was trimmed by 0 bases and the J gene end by 5 bases; junction bases not matched to a gene: 4. CDR3 length equals 15 residues. Written as DNA, the CDR3 is TGTGCCAGCAGCTTGGGGCAGGGGGAAAATGAAAAACTGTTTTTT. Its protein is CASSLGQGENEKLFF.

The V call is TRBV30, the J call TRBJ2-5; unclear D gene. This CDR3 has 17 residues. Trimming removed 0 bases at V and 5 bases at J, with 22 bases between. In germline, CDR1 is GTSNPN, CDR2 SVGIG (reference sequence). The CDR3 DNA is TGTGCCTGGAGTGTACGCAGCAGGTCACTTGGCCCGGAGACCCAGTACTTC. Its protein is CAWSVRSRSLGPETQYF.

The rearrangement uses TRBV5-1 and TRBJ2-2; D is possibly TRBD1 (6 bases). The CDR3 length is 14 residues. The V gene lost 5 bases and the J gene lost 1 base, with 9 bases spanning the gap. CDR1 and CDR2 (germline): SGHRS, YFSETQ. Written as DNA, the CDR3 is TGCGCCAGCAGAGGGGGAAAGAACACCGGGGAGCTGTTTTTT. Translated: CASRGGKNTGELFF.

The chain links TRBV12-3 or TRBV12-4 to TRBJ2-2, with D unresolved. V was clipped by 6 bases and J by 3 bases, with 8 bases between them. This CDR3 contains 13 residues. The CDR3 nucleotides read TGTGCCAGCAGAAGACAAGACACCGGGGAGCTGTTTTTT. It is translated as CASRRQDTGELFF.

This sequence joins TRBV5-8 and TRBJ1-2; 7 bases are a match to TRBD1. CDR3 size: 14 residues. Germline V lookup: CDR1 SGHTS, CDR2 YDEGEE. V gave up 4 bases and J gave up 8 bases; unmatched junction bases: 11. CDR3 in DNA: TGTGCCAGCAGCGTGGGACAGATATCGTACGGCTACACCTTC. This encodes CASSVGQISYGYTF.